Listed here is a single TCR beta chain. The sample belongs to a study of blood T cell repertoires in COVID-19. Overall study context: Samples taken during acute and convalescent COVID-19 were collected in the United States, Italy and Spain. In each case, the material was cDNA or gDNA derived from T cells, B-cell-depleted T cells, or PBMCs.

Trimming at V came to 3 bases and at J to 4 bases, leaving 3 bases not matched to a gene. The CDR3 has 14 amino acids. Germline V lookup: CDR1 SGHKS, CDR2 YYEKEE (reference sequence). As originally analysed: Amplification from reference gene primers served as the basis for estimated nucleated cell counts. Here immunoSEQ multiplex PCR was the method, and the copy in TCRdb shows in-frame clones only, minus some. V and J calls and clone size are given by that table; D and trimming were obtained from the DNA. The profile shows about 210,000 clones, roughly nine tenths of them singletons. The chain joins TRBV5-5 to TRBJ2-1; TRBD1 matches at 8 bases. Sequencing used peripheral blood. The receptor's source is a man aged 65 to 85 with acute or convalescent COVID-19. The CDR3 here is CASSSDRVYNEQFF. In DNA form, the CDR3 reads TGTGCCAGCAGCTCGGACAGGGTATACAATGAGCAGTTCTTC.